The source of this T cell receptor (beta chain) is a study of blood T cell repertoires in COVID-19 (dated by TCRdb to the early 2020s). About the study as a whole: Collaborator samples came from the United States, Italy and Spain and covered acute and convalescent phases of COVID-19. The material from the prospective study consisted of cDNA or gDNA derived from T cells, B-cell-depleted T cells, or PBMCs. The dataset comprised deeply sampled blood TCRbeta repertoires from subjects exposed to, actively infected with, or recovered from COVID-19. The repertoires were released in a freely available public database intended as a resource for research on the immune response to SARS-CoV-2. Samples came from the ongoing ImmuneRACE study (first 160 participants) plus 1,254 subjects from 6 global collaborators. Nearly every sample came with metadata listing a de-identified subject ID, COVID-19 status, age in years and sex. Where available, HLA class I and class II types were obtained from metadata supplied by the sample provider rather than from assay-based typing. What the study reported, not specific to this receptor: The quantity of clinical and demographic metadata differed by source and by participant and was supplied without curation.

TCRbeta CDR3 regions were amplified from genomic DNA using the immunoSEQ Assay, a bias-controlled multiplex PCR. In the original analysis: The number of nucleated cells in each sample was estimated by amplification of reference gene primers within the assay. To quantify the absolute abundance of each unique TCRbeta CDR3 rearrangement, sequence reads were collapsed and filtered. For each sample, productive Simpson clonality was calculated by taking the square root of Simpson's diversity index across productive rearrangements. Here the immuneACCESS table is served through TCRdb, limited to in-frame sequences with V and J called. Missing clones are a known gap in these copies; in checked studies unresolved V genes cover under half, and the rest lacks a known reason. V, J and clone size derive from that table, while D and trimming were established from the DNA sequence. The sample profile shows roughly 46,000 clones; 80% to 90% of them were found once. About 12% of the sample is in the top ten clones.

The collaborating institutions used their own protocols to collect whole blood in K2EDTA tubes. For TCRbeta analysis, collaborators shipped samples as frozen whole blood, isolated PBMCs, or DNA extracted from either of those sample types. As encoded in the germline V gene, CDR1 is MDHEN while CDR2 is SYDVKM. From the cysteine through the phenylalanine, the CDR3 covers 11 amino acids. Solely the CDR3 DNA is kept, with 33 bases framed from the first base. V sheds 6 bases and J sheds 2 bases, leaving 4 bases between their ends. Remarks on this clone: No antigen is known for it. No base qualities exist here, and no much larger clone lies one base off it.

This clonotype originated in a human donor with active COVID-19. The donor label of this sample is uncertain. The rearrangement joined TRBV28 to TRBJ2-5; a confident D gene designation cannot be given. Sequencing was done on a sample of peripheral blood. CDR3 loop: CASRYQETQYF. The DNA sequence follows: TGTGCCAGCAGGTATCAAGAGACCCAGTACTTC. With the portions outside the CDR3 filled from the reference TRBV28 and TRBJ2-5 genes, the complete variable region becomes DVKVTQSSRYLVKRTGEKVFLECVQDMDHENMFWYRQDPGLGLRLIYFSYDVKMKEKGDIPEGYSVSREKKERFSLILESASTNQTSMYLCASRYQETQYFGPGTRLLVL.